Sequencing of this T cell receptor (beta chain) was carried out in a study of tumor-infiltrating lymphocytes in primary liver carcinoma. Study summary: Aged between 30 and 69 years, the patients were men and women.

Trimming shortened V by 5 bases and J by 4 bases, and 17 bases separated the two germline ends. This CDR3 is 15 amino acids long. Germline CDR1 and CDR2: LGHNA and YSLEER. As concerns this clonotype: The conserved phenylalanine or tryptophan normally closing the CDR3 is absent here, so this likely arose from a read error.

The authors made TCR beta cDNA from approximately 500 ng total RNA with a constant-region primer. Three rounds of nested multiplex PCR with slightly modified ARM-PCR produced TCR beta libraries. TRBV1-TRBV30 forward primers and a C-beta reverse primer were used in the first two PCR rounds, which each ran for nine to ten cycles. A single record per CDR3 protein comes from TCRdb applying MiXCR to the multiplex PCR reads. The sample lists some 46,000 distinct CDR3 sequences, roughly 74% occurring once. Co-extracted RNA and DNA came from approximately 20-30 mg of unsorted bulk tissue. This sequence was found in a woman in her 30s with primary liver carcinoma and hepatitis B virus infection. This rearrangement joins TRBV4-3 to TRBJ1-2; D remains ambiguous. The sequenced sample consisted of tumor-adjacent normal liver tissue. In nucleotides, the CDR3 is TGCGCCAGCAGCACCCTATCATGGACTCCCTATGGCTACACCATC. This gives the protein CASSTLSWTPYGYTI.